This T cell receptor beta chain was identified during a study of cytomegalovirus exposure and HLA in healthy donors. Study-level results: Cytomegalovirus association was assigned to some 160 TCR beta chains. No immune exposure information besides CMV serostatus was available. Rates of TCR association differed by HLA locus in a later analysis, with DRB1 highest and HLA-C lowest. A cluster of highly shared sequence variants was likely a sequencing artifact.

A multiplex PCR was run with 60 Vbeta primers and 13 Jbeta primers. TCRdb keeps only in-frame clones here, not all; method: immunoSEQ multiplex PCR. The sample shows roughly 230,000 clones, around 90% of them seen only once. On this clone: The antigen is undetermined.

This CDR3 has 14 residues. Germline lookup yields CDR1 MGHRA and CDR2 YSYEKL. V lost 2 bases and J 14 bases, leaving 19 bases between the germline ends. Sequenced input: PBMCs. The chain uses TRBV4-1 and TRBJ2-1; TRBD1 is a possible D gene (5 bases). The receptor was derived from a girl aged 2-10 years in good health and CMV-seronegative. CDR3 protein: CASSQSRVQGEKFF. In nucleotides, the CDR3 is TGCGCCAGCAGCCAATCCCGGGTTCAGGGCGAGAAGTTCTTC.